This TCR beta chain is drawn from a study of blood T cell repertoires in COVID-19. About the study: Samples representing acute and convalescent COVID-19 were sourced from the United States, Italy and Spain. Sample material is recorded as cDNA or gDNA derived from T cells, B-cell-depleted T cells, or PBMCs.

Original handling: Nucleated cell number was recorded as an estimate derived from reference gene primer amplification. Using immunoSEQ multiplex PCR, the repertoire was profiled, and TCRdb retains in-frame clones only, with some absent. The V and J calls and clone size are taken from that table; D and trimming were inferred from the DNA. The sample consists of around 110,000 clones, around 92% of them appearing once. The V gene's germline CDR1 is SGHTA and CDR2 FQGNSA. This CDR3 contains 13 residues. V was cut by 1 base and J by 10 bases, with 11 bases left in between. This clonotype originated in a man aged 40-55 years with active or convalescent COVID-19. Sequenced: peripheral blood. The gene calls are TRBV7-2 and TRBJ2-4, with D tentatively TRBD1 (6 bases). The chain's CDR3 is CASSLGGQPIQYF. In DNA, the CDR3 is TGTGCCAGCAGCTTAGGAGGACAGCCAATTCAGTACTTC.